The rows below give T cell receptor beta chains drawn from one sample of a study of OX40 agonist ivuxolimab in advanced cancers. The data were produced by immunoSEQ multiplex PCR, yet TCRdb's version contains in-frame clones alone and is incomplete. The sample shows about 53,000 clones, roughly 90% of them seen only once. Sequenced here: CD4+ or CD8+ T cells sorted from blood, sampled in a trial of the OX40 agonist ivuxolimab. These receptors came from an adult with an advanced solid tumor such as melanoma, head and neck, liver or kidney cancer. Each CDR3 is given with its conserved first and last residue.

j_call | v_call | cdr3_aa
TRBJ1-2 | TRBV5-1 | CASSSRTDYYGYTF
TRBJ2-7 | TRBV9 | CASSVGTGGTYEQYF
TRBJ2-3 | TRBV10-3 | CAISDKALTDTQYF
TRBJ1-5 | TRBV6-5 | CASSSSYRGGSQPQHF
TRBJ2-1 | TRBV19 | CASSPGLAGRNEQFF
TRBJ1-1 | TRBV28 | CASRPPDSHNTEAFF
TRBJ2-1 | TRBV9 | CASSVRGASYNEQFF
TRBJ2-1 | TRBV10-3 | CAISERVAADYNEQFF
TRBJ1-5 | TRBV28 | CASSPYGPGQGHQPQHF
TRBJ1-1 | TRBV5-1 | CASSRYDGENTEAFF
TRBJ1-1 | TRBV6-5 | CASSQQTGMNTEAFF
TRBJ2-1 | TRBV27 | CASFRQGGYNEQFF